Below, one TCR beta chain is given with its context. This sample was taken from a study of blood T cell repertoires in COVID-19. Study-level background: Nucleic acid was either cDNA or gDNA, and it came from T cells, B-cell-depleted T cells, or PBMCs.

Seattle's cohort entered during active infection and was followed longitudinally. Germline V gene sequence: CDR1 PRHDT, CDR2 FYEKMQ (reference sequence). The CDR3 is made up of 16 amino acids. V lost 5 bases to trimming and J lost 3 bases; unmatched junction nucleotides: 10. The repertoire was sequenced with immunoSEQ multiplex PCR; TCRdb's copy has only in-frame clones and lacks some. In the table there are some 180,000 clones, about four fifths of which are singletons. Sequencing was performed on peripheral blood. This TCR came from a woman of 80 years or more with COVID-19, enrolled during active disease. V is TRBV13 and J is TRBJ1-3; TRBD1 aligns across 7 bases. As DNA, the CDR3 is TGTGCCAGCAGCCCCCTAGAAGGGGGCAATGGAAACACCATATATTTT. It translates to CASSPLEGGNGNTIYF.